Listed here are 21 T cell receptor beta chains from one sample, sequenced in a study of T cell changes during pregnancy in multiple sclerosis. Profiled with immunoSEQ multiplex PCR; TCRdb holds only in-frame clones, not every one. The data contain tens of thousands of clones, 85% to 90% of them seen just once; the ten biggest clones take up around 5%. The specimen was peripheral blood, collected after pregnancy. These receptors originate from a female donor in good health, enrolled as a control in a pregnancy study.

The table lists this clone with a count of one. The V gene is TRBV7-3, the J gene TRBJ2-5; D may be TRBD2 (6 bases). Germline loops: CDR1 SGHTA, CDR2 FQGTGA. V shed 5 bases and J shed 0 bases, with 7 bases lying between them. The CDR3 is 13 residues long. CDR3: CASSRGYQETQYF. The CDR3, as DNA: TGTGCCAGCAGCCGGGGGTACCAAGAGACCCAGTACTTC.

The chain carries TRBV29-1 and TRBJ2-4; 9 nucleotides line up with TRBD1. V was pared by 4 bases and J by 8 bases, with 6 bases of the junction left unmatched. Germline lookup yields CDR1 SQVTM and CDR2 ANQGSEA. This CDR3 is 13 amino acids long. CDR3 sequence (DNA): TGCAGCGTTGGTCCGCGACAGGGGGACATTCAGTACTTC. The encoded protein is CSVGPRQGDIQYF.

The CDR3 loop is CASSLGLAGTDTQYF. CDR3 sequence (DNA): TGCGCCAGCAGCTTGGGGCTAGCGGGCACAGATACGCAGTATTTT. The chain employs TRBV5-1 and TRBJ2-3, with 7 bases lining up with TRBD2. The length of the CDR3 is 15 residues. The V and J ends lost 0 bases and 1 base, in that order; junction bases with no gene match: 2. Germline CDR1 SGHRS, CDR2 YFSETQ.

This chain uses TRBV28 with TRBJ2-4; tentatively, D is TRBD1 (6 bases). The CDR3 has 18 amino acids. Germline-derived CDR1 and CDR2 are MDHEN and SYDVKM. Trimming removed 5 bases at V and 7 bases at J, with 27 bases between. The CDR3 nucleotides are TGTGCCAGCAGTCCCGGAACCTCCCAGGGGCGGCGAATGAACATTCAGTACTTC. Translating gives CASSPGTSQGRRMNIQYF.

The CDR3 reads CASSLLRGGLGISGNTIYF. CDR3 DNA sequence: TGTGCCAGCAGCTTATTACGAGGGGGATTGGGGATCTCTGGAAACACCATATATTTT. The V gene is TRBV11-2, the J gene TRBJ1-3, with a tentative D call TRBD1 (6 bases). CDR1 and CDR2 from the germline V gene are SGHAT and FQNNGV. V was clipped by 2 bases and J by 0 bases, with 20 bases between them. The CDR3 has 19 amino acids.

The CDR3 coding sequence is TGTGCCAGCAGCGTAGGAGGCGTAAGGGGATCGGAGACCCAGTACTTC. As protein: CASSVGGVRGSETQYF. The chain links TRBV9 to TRBJ2-5; D possibly corresponds to TRBD1 (5 bases). Germline loops: CDR1 SGDLS, CDR2 YYNGEE. V lost 0 bases, J lost 5 bases, and 17 bases lay in between. CDR3 length: 16 residues.

V gene TRBV20-1 combines with J gene TRBJ1-1; tentatively, D is TRBD1 (5 bases). This CDR3 comprises 10 residues. Trimming removed 7 bases at V and 7 bases at J, with 10 bases between. The V gene's germline CDR1 is DFQATT and CDR2 SNEGSKA (reference sequence). In DNA form, the CDR3 reads TGCAGTGTTCCAGGGTTTGAAGCTTTCTTT. Its translation: CSVPGFEAFF.

Only one count was recorded for this clone. This rearrangement joins TRBV9 to TRBJ2-3, with TRBD2 matching 10 bases. This CDR3 has 16 amino acids. V lost 1 base to trimming and J lost 5 bases; unmatched junction nucleotides: 7. Germline-derived CDR1 and CDR2 are SGDLS and YYNGEE. DNA for the CDR3: TGTGCCAGCAGCGTAAGCGGGGGGGAAGGGATAGATACGCAGTATTTT. This gives the protein CASSVSGGEGIDTQYF.

This clone occurred once. The chain joins TRBV18 to TRBJ2-1; 8 bases align to TRBD1. CDR3 length equals 14 residues. Germline values: CDR1 KGHSH, CDR2 LQKENI. The ends lost 2 bases at V and 9 bases at J; junction bases unmatched: 6. The CDR3 here is CASSPTRQGSEQFF. The CDR3 DNA sequence: TGTGCCAGCTCACCAACGAGACAGGGGAGTGAGCAGTTCTTC. The full variable domain, with the rest looked up from reference TRBV18 and TRBJ2-1, is NAGVMQNPRHLVRRRGQEARLRCSPMKGHSHVYWYRQLPEEGLKFMVYLQKENIIDESGMPKERFSAEFPKEGPSILRIQQVVRGDSAAYFCASSPTRQGSEQFFGPGTRLTVL.

This chain connects TRBV6-1 to TRBJ2-7, with 7 bases matching TRBD1. The CDR3 sequence is 14 residues long. The J segment lost 3 bases and the V segment lost 5 bases, leaving 7 bases of the junction unmatched. Germline CDR1 is MNHNS and CDR2 is SASEGT. CDR3 amino acids: CASSITGTVYEQYF. CDR3 DNA: TGTGCCAGCAGTATAACCGGGACAGTCTACGAGCAGTACTTC.

This rearrangement joins TRBV29-1 to TRBJ2-3; TRBD2 aligns across 9 bases. The J segment lost 6 bases and the V segment lost 4 bases, leaving 2 bases of the junction unmatched. The CDR3 has 12 residues. Germline V CDR1 and CDR2: SQVTM, ANQGSEA. CDR3 residues: CSVVLAGDTQYF. In nucleotides, the CDR3 is TGCAGCGTTGTGCTAGCGGGGGATACGCAGTATTTT.

V gene TRBV15 combines with J gene TRBJ2-7, with TRBD2 identical over 8 bases. Trimming removed 0 bases from V and 5 bases from J; junction bases left unmatched: 9. CDR1 and CDR2 (germline): LNHNV, YYDKDF (reference sequence). The CDR3 has 16 residues. The CDR3 sequence is CATSRDSSSGVDEQYF. The CDR3 DNA reads as TGTGCCACCAGCAGAGATTCAAGTAGCGGGGTAGACGAGCAGTACTTC. Full variable domain (remainder filled in from reference TRBV15 and TRBJ2-7): DAMVIQNPRYQVTQFGKPVTLSCSQTLNHNVMYWYQQKSSQAPKLLFHYYDKDFNNEADTPDNFQSRRPNTSFCFLDIRSPGLGDTAMYLCATSRDSSSGVDEQYFGPGTRLTVT.

The rearrangement uses TRBV6-1 and TRBJ2-1; 7 bases map to TRBD2. CDR3 length: 15 residues. The trim removed 1 base at V and 7 bases at J, leaving 7 bases unmatched. CDR1 and CDR2 (germline): MNHNS, SASEGT. CDR3 nucleotide sequence: TGTGCCAGCAGTGAAGACGGGACGGGGGGTAATGAGCAGTTCTTC. Amino acids: CASSEDGTGGNEQFF.

In this sample, this clone turned up a few times. V usage is TRBV9 and J usage is TRBJ1-4; tentative D call: TRBD1 (5 bases). Germline CDR1 SGDLS, CDR2 YYNGEE. The CDR3 is 14 residues long. V was cut by 0 bases and J by 8 bases, with 11 bases left in between. The CDR3 loop is CASSVAEKGEKLFF. The CDR3 nucleotides are TGTGCCAGCAGCGTAGCAGAGAAGGGGGAAAAACTGTTTTTT.

J is TRBJ2-7 and V is TRBV6-1; 8 bases match TRBD1. CDR1 and CDR2 from the germline V gene are MNHNS and SASEGT. The CDR3 spans 13 residues. Germline trimming cut 6 bases from V and 6 bases from J; bases unmatched to any gene: 7. The CDR3 protein is CASRRDRSGEQYF. CDR3 DNA: TGTGCCAGCAGACGGGACAGGAGCGGCGAGCAGTACTTC.

For the CDR3, the DNA is TGTGCCATCGCGGGACTAGCGGGAGACAATGAGCAGTTCTTC. Translated: CAIAGLAGDNEQFF. The chain uses TRBV10-3 and TRBJ2-1; 14 nucleotides line up with TRBD2. V was pared by 8 bases and J by 5 bases, with 2 bases of the junction left unmatched. The CDR3 is 14 residues long. Germline lookup yields CDR1 ENHRY and CDR2 SYGVKD.

The genes are TRBV27 and TRBJ1-4; 7 bases line up with TRBD1. Germline CDR1 is MNHEY and CDR2 is SMNVEV (reference sequence). The V gene end was trimmed by 6 bases and the J gene end by 8 bases; junction bases not matched to a gene: 3. This CDR3 contains 12 residues. This CDR3 is CASSRQGEKLFF. DNA for the CDR3: TGTGCCAGCAGCCGACAGGGCGAAAAACTGTTTTTT.

CDR3 nucleotide sequence: TGCGCCAGCAGTGACAGCGGCTCGGGAGGTGAGCAGTTCTTC. Translation: CASSDSGSGGEQFF. The V gene is TRBV10-2, the J gene TRBJ2-1, with 7 bases identical to TRBD2. The CDR3 consists of 14 residues. V lost 3 bases and J lost 9; bases outside the gene matches: 8. From germline, CDR1 is WSHSY and CDR2 SAAADI.

V and J are TRBV7-9 and TRBJ2-5; D uncertain. This CDR3 has 14 amino acids. With 8 bases removed from V and 3 bases from J, the gap between germline ends came to 16 bases. Germline V gene data show CDR1 as SEHNR and CDR2 as FQNEAQ (reference sequence). CDR3 coding DNA: TGTGCCAGCCAACCTTCCGACACAGAAGAGACCCAGTACTTC. Protein: CASQPSDTEETQYF.

This sequence joins TRBV6-4 and TRBJ2-3, with TRBD2 matching 8 bases. The length of the CDR3 is 15 residues. J was trimmed by 5 bases and V by 4 bases; bases with no gene match: 8. Germline V lookup: CDR1 MRHNA, CDR2 SNTAGT. The CDR3: CASSVGSGSGDTQYF. The CDR3 coding sequence is TGTGCCAGCAGTGTCGGCAGCGGGAGTGGAGATACGCAGTATTTT.

This clone was observed once. The chain carries TRBV4-3 and TRBJ1-1; a possible D gene is TRBD1 (6 bases). The length of the CDR3 is 14 residues. Germline CDR1 reads LGHNA; CDR2 reads YSLEER. Trimming pared 3 bases from V and 6 bases from J, leaving 14 bases between. The CDR3 loop is CASSQGHSFPEAFF. In DNA, the CDR3 is TGCGCCAGCAGCCAGGGACATTCCTTTCCTGAAGCTTTCTTT.